The 27 T cell receptor beta chains below come from one sample, sequenced in a study of T cell repertoires in cytomegalovirus infection. One entry per CDR3 protein, called by TCRdb with MiXCR from the reads. The sample records approximately 500,000 distinct CDR3 sequences, more than 15% being singletons. The sequenced sample consisted of CD8+ T cells from PBMCs. The receptor source for this set is a human donor in good health (CMV status not recorded). Some clones in this sample may be carry-over from other donors' samples.

In this sample, this clonotype turned up a few times. The chain employs TRBV20-1 and TRBJ2-2; D unclear. The CDR3 has 13 residues. Looked up from germline, CDR1 is DFQATT and CDR2 is SNEGSKA (reference sequence). Trimming cost V 6 bases and J 3 bases, with 11 bases left between them. The CDR3 spells CSATERDTGELFF. The CDR3 region has the DNA TGCAGTGCGACCGAAAGGGACACCGGGGAGCTGTTTTTT.

In its sample, this clonotype was seen a few times. The chain employs TRBV29-1 and TRBJ1-2, with 7 bases fitting TRBD1. V lost 4 bases and J lost 7; bases outside the gene matches: 6. Germline-derived CDR1 and CDR2 are SQVTM and ANQGSEA. The CDR3 is made up of 12 amino acids. The CDR3 region has the DNA TGCAGCGTTGGGGACAGAGAACGTGGCTACACCTTC. This sequence encodes CSVGDRERGYTF.

At least ten counts were recorded for this clonotype. The J gene is TRBJ2-3, the V gene TRBV5-4; TRBD2 agrees at 7 bases. Germline-derived CDR1 and CDR2 are SGHNT and YYREEE (reference sequence). This CDR3 is 15 amino acids long. V trimming: 1 base; J trimming: 4 bases; junction bases outside the gene matches: 6. The CDR3 coding sequence is TGTGCCAGCAGCTTGAAACGGGAGGTCTCAGATACGCAGTATTTT. The encoded protein is CASSLKREVSDTQYF.

As for this clonotype: A much larger clone lies one base from this, so it may be a read error. The chain links TRBV7-6 to TRBJ1-1; possible D gene TRBD1, 5 bases. The CDR3 spans 12 residues. Germline values: CDR1 SGHVS, CDR2 FNYEAQ. DNA of the CDR3: TGTGCCAGCCGGGACTCGAACACTGTAGCTTTCTTT. Encoded protein: CASRDSNTVAFF.

There are many counts of this clonotype. The chain carries TRBV7-9 and TRBJ2-1; the D is unclear. The CDR3 is 13 residues long. Germline V gene lookup returns CDR1 SEHNR and CDR2 FQNEAQ (reference sequence). The ends were cut back, 1 base at V and 6 bases at J, with 7 bases in the middle. CDR3 loop: CASSLGSANEQFF. The CDR3 nucleotides are TGTGCCAGCAGCTTAGGGAGCGCCAATGAGCAGTTCTTC.

This clonotype has ten or more counts. The chain is built from TRBV7-8 and TRBJ2-1, with D possibly matching TRBD1 (6 bases). The germline V gene encodes CDR1 SGHVS and CDR2 FQNEAQ. With 5 bases removed from V and 8 bases from J, the gap between germline ends came to 19 bases. This CDR3 has 15 residues. The CDR3 DNA follows: TGTGCCAGCAGCCTACAGGGTAAAGGAAGAGATGAGCAGTTCTTC. Protein sequence: CASSLQGKGRDEQFF.

This clonotype was seen many times. This chain joins TRBV7-9 and TRBJ2-5, with a weak D call TRBD1 (5 bases). This CDR3 has 12 amino acids. Trimming left V 6 bases short and J 9 bases short, with 14 bases between. CDR1 and CDR2 from the germline V gene are SEHNR and FQNEAQ (reference sequence). For the CDR3, the DNA is TGTGCCAGCAGTCAAGACAGAAAAGCCCAGTACTTC. Translating gives CASSQDRKAQYF.

Remarks on this clonotype: Possible read error: a much larger clone is one base away. The chain is built from TRBV23-1 and TRBJ2-2, with D tentatively TRBD2 (5 bases). TRBV23-1 is an ORF, and what it does is uncertain. The CDR3 is made up of 16 amino acids. V shed 4 bases and J shed 6 bases, with 18 bases lying between them. The CDR3 here is CASSLHLVSGSGELFF. The DNA for the CDR3 is TGCGCCAGCAGTCTCCACCTTGTGTCGGGGTCCGGGGAGCTGTTTTTT.

Note on this clonotype: Lacking the conserved final phenylalanine or tryptophan, this CDR3 likely reflects a read error. V usage is TRBV7-8 and J usage is TRBJ1-1, with a tentative D call TRBD1 (5 bases). The CDR3 sequence is 14 residues long. V was shortened by 1 base and J by 4 bases, with 10 bases between the two germline ends. In germline, CDR1 is SGHVS, CDR2 FQNEAQ. In DNA, the CDR3 is TGTGCCAGCAGCTTAGTGGACAAGAGCACTGAAGCTTTCAAT. Its protein product is CASSLVDKSTEAFN.

V and J are TRBV5-1 and TRBJ2-1, with TRBD2 matching over 11 bases. V was pared by 4 bases and J by 6 bases, with 15 bases of the junction left unmatched. This CDR3 region has 18 residues. CDR1 and CDR2 from the germline V gene are SGHRS and YFSETQ. The CDR3 nucleotides are TGCGCCAGCAGCGCCCTTTACCCGACTAGCGGGACCCCCAATGAGCAGTTCTTC. Translated, it gives CASSALYPTSGTPNEQFF.

V and J are TRBV6-1 and TRBJ1-5; TRBD1 matches at 8 bases. The V gene end was trimmed by 2 bases and the J gene end by 0 bases; junction bases not matched to a gene: 9. The CDR3 is 18 residues long. Germline CDR1 is MNHNS and CDR2 is SASEGT. Written as DNA, the CDR3 is TGTGCCAGCAGTGAACGTAGGACAGGGTCGTATAGCAATCAGCCCCAGCATTTT. Translating it yields CASSERRTGSYSNQPQHF.

This chain joins TRBV20-1 and TRBJ2-1, with unresolved D. In germline, CDR1 is DFQATT, CDR2 SNEGSKA (reference sequence). The V end lost 7 bases, the J end lost 7 bases, and 14 bases lay between the germline ends. There are 12 residues in the CDR3. The DNA for the CDR3 is TGCAGTGTCTCAGAATACGAGAATGAGCAGTTCTTC. Residues: CSVSEYENEQFF.

The genes are TRBV20-1 and TRBJ2-7; D may correspond to TRBD1 or TRBD2 (5 bases each). V gave up 6 bases and J gave up 3 bases, with 15 bases separating them. The germline CDR1 and CDR2 sequences are DFQATT and SNEGSKA (reference sequence). The CDR3 has 13 residues. The CDR3 coding sequence is TGCAGTGCCCCCCCGGGACCTCGCTACGAGCAGTACTTC. Translated: CSAPPGPRYEQYF.

This clonotype was found a few times. V is TRBV19 and J is TRBJ2-3; possibly TRBD1 for D (5 bases). Trimming shortened V by 4 bases and J by 5 bases, and 7 bases separated the two germline ends. Germline V gene data show CDR1 as LNHDA and CDR2 as SQIVND (reference sequence). The CDR3 is 12 amino acids. The CDR3: CASSKGVDTQYF. The DNA of the CDR3 is TGTGCCAGTAGTAAAGGGGTAGATACGCAGTATTTT.

This clonotype was recorded a few times. V gene TRBV10-3 combines with J gene TRBJ1-1; the D gene is possibly TRBD1 (6 bases). Per germline, CDR1 ENHRY and CDR2 SYGVKD. This CDR3 has 17 amino acids. V was shortened by 2 bases and J by 1 base, with 17 bases between the two germline ends. The CDR3 loop is CAISEPGARSRNTEAFF. CDR3 coding DNA: TGTGCCATCAGTGAGCCGGGGGCGAGATCTAGGAACACTGAAGCTTTCTTT.

Comment on this clonotype: This may come from a read error, since a much larger clone is one base off. This rearrangement joins TRBV12-3 or TRBV12-4 to TRBJ2-7, with D hard to call. Trimming took off 1 base at V and 7 bases at J, with 17 bases between the two ends. The CDR3 sequence is 15 residues long. Written as DNA, the CDR3 is TGTGCCAGCAGTTTAGTTTTAGGTGACAACGAAGAGCAGTACTTC. It specifies CASSLVLGDNEEQYF.

V gene TRBV28 combines with J gene TRBJ2-5, with TRBD1 matching over 7 bases. The CDR3 is 21 amino acids. CDR1 and CDR2 from the germline V gene are MDHEN and SYDVKM. V was clipped by 2 bases and J by 4 bases; unmatched bases: 25. The CDR3 sequence: CASSLPTIFTRRQDRAETQYF. The CDR3 DNA reads TGTGCCAGCAGTTTACCCACCATCTTTACCCGGCGACAAGACAGGGCAGAGACCCAGTACTTC.

This clonotype appeared many times. V and J are TRBV6-1 and TRBJ1-1, with 8 bases lining up with TRBD1. Germline assignment: CDR1 MNHNS and CDR2 SASEGT. The CDR3 has 14 amino acids. J was trimmed by 6 bases and V by 5 bases; bases with no gene match: 8. This chain's CDR3 is CASSPATGQAEAFF. CDR3 bases: TGTGCCAGCAGTCCCGCCACGGGACAGGCTGAAGCTTTCTTT.

V usage is TRBV19 and J usage is TRBJ1-2, with D unresolved. The CDR3 has 15 amino acids. Germline CDR1 is LNHDA and CDR2 is SQIVND (reference sequence). Trimming left V 5 bases short and J 4 bases short, with 17 bases between. The chain's CDR3 is CASSLDGPYPYGYTF. CDR3 nucleotide sequence: TGTGCCAGTAGTCTGGACGGGCCTTACCCCTATGGCTACACCTTC.

At least ten counts were recorded for this clonotype. V and J are TRBV7-9 and TRBJ2-2; tentatively, D is TRBD2 (6 bases). The CDR3 has 17 residues. Germline V gene lookup returns CDR1 SEHNR and CDR2 FQNEAQ (reference sequence). Trimming stripped 5 bases from V and 2 bases from J, with 18 bases between. In DNA form, the CDR3 reads TGTGCCAGCAGCCCCGAGCTTCCTAGCGAAAACACCGGGGAGCTGTTTTTT. Its translation: CASSPELPSENTGELFF.

The rearrangement uses TRBV4-1 and TRBJ2-7; D is unclear. Trimming shortened V by 0 bases and J by 3 bases, and 12 bases separated the two germline ends. Germline V CDR1 and CDR2: MGHRA, YSYEKL. The CDR3 is 15 amino acids. CDR3 coding DNA: TGCGCCAGCAGCCAAGAGGATCATGGTGGCTACGAGCAGTACTTC. Its protein is CASSQEDHGGYEQYF.

The table lists this clonotype with many counts. J is TRBJ2-7 and V is TRBV7-9; 13 bases line up with TRBD2. There are 20 residues in the CDR3. In germline, CDR1 is SEHNR, CDR2 FQNEAQ (reference sequence). The V gene end was trimmed by 5 bases and the J gene end by 0 bases; junction bases not matched to a gene: 16. The CDR3 loop is CASSPPQGSTSGGYSYEQYF. In nucleotides, the CDR3 is TGTGCCAGCAGCCCTCCACAAGGGTCGACTAGCGGGGGGTACTCCTACGAGCAGTACTTC.

This clonotype has a count of ten or more. The CDR3 is CASGDRGLEGYTF. The CDR3 DNA reads TGTGCCAGCGGGGACAGGGGGCTAGAAGGCTACACCTTC. The chain couples TRBV6-5 to TRBJ1-2; the match to TRBD1 covers 12 bases. This CDR3 is 13 amino acids long. Germline V gives CDR1 MNHEY, CDR2 SVGAGI. V dropped 8 bases and J dropped 8; count of bases not matched to a gene: 6.

The CDR3 nucleotides read TGTGCCAGCAGACACAGGGGCCTCAATCAGCCCCAGCATTTT. Its translation is CASRHRGLNQPQHF. V is TRBV6-6 and J is TRBJ1-5, with TRBD1 matching 7 bases. The CDR3 runs to 14 residues. CDR1 is MNHNY and CDR2 is SVGAGI in the germline V gene (reference sequence). V shed 6 bases, J shed 3 bases, and the junction held 5 bases outside the gene matches.

This clonotype came up many times. The chain joins TRBV12-3 or TRBV12-4 to TRBJ2-7, with D possibly being TRBD1 or TRBD2 (5 bases each). V lost 6 bases, J lost 6 bases, and 12 bases lay in between. The CDR3 runs 12 residues. DNA of the CDR3: TGTGCCAGCAGCCCCTCCGGGACCGAGCAGTACTTC. Amino acid sequence: CASSPSGTEQYF.

This clonotype was recorded many times. V and J are TRBV5-6 and TRBJ1-2; 12 bases match TRBD1. The V gene's germline CDR1 is SGHDT and CDR2 YYEEEE. The CDR3 runs to 17 residues. Unmatched junction bases numbered 9, after V lost 4 bases and J lost 2 bases. The CDR3, as DNA: TGTGCCAGCAGCGCGGGACAGGGGGCGACGAACAACTATGGCTACACCTTC. As protein: CASSAGQGATNNYGYTF.

The chain is built from TRBV7-6 and TRBJ2-7, with D uncertain. Germline assignment: CDR1 SGHVS and CDR2 FNYEAQ. This CDR3 is 13 amino acids long. The V and J ends lost 5 bases and 0 bases respectively, with 8 bases between them. CDR3 sequence (DNA): TGTGCCAGCAGCCACCCCCACTCCTACGAGCAGTACTTC. Amino acid sequence: CASSHPHSYEQYF.